This T cell receptor beta chain is from a study of T cells in Graves' hyperthyroidism and ophthalmopathy (dated by TCRdb to the late 2010s). Background for the entire study: Peripheral blood samples were taken at the time of initial diagnosis, prior to any treatment. The paper describes TCR Vbeta CDR3 sequencing of 130 to 150 peripheral blood samples, made up of roughly 45 ophthalmopathy patients, around 73 hyperthyroidism patients and roughly 17 progressor patients. In addition, the study compared T-cell repertoires in thyroid tissue and in blood from about 6 Graves' hyperthyroidism patients. An independent validation cohort of around 19 hyperthyroidism patients and approximately 17 patients who later progressed to ophthalmopathy tested prospective prediction of ophthalmopathy. A discovery cohort of roughly 100 patients, approximately 44 with Graves' ophthalmopathy and under 60 with stable Graves' hyperthyroidism, was used to find distinguishing TCR V-J signatures. The approximately 98 discovery patients were randomly divided into training and test sets at a 7:3 ratio. Following sampling, methimazole starting at 30 mg daily was given to hyperthyroidism patients, and high-dose intravenous methylprednisolone was given to ophthalmopathy patients.

What the authors observed across the whole study: In validation, the model predicted progression to ophthalmopathy with around 71% sensitivity and approximately 74% specificity, a median of around 6.6 months before onset. No statistical method was used to set the sample size in advance, and investigators knew the group allocation. In cross-validation, a model built on a 13 V-J signature told ophthalmopathy apart from stable hyperthyroidism with about 90% sensitivity and about 81% specificity, and in testing the same model reached 80%/75%. Blood samples also contained most of the expanded thyroid clonotypes (frequency above 0.001), which suggests that blood repertoires may reflect thyroid immune responses.

Hyperthyroidism patients were aged 18 to 65 years and newly diagnosed, with disease duration of less than 2 months. Patients with uncontrolled infections, other autoimmune diseases, pregnancy or lactation were excluded. Clinical symptoms, serum thyroxine and TRAb, thyroid ultrasound, and orbital computed tomography formed the basis for the diagnoses. For progressor patients, blood was drawn at the first diagnosis of hyperthyroidism, before any ophthalmopathy symptoms had appeared. PBMCs were separated from approximately 10 ml of fresh peripheral blood using Ficoll-Paque density gradient centrifugation. Progressor patients were defined as those initially diagnosed with Graves' hyperthyroidism in whom ophthalmopathy developed during follow-up. Total RNA was extracted with Trizol reagent, and quality was checked on an Agilent 2100 Bioanalyzer. TCR beta CDR3 regions were amplified from RNA transcripts. The first round of RT-PCR for the TCR CDR3 was performed with the HTBI primer set and the Qiagen OneStep RT-PCR kit. The libraries were constructed in a second round of multiplex PCR and then size-selected and purified. Paired-end sequencing of the libraries was performed with 100 bp reads on an Illumina HiSeq2000. Per the original workflow: Raw data were processed with SOAPnuke, discarding reads with adapters, uncalled bases, mean Phred below 15, or no exact constant-primer or identifier match. COPE v1.2.5 was used to merge the high-quality paired reads, and each unique nucleotide sequence was defined as a clonotype. Clonotypes were aligned to IMGT TRBV, TRBD and TRBJ reference segments using MiTCR v1.1. Only V-J combinations with frequency above 0.0001, covering 99% to 99.2% of repertoires, were analysed. A TCS score was defined as the ratio between F50 (clonal expansion) and ExV (chaos), using BLOSUM62-based TCRdist between CDR3 peptides within each V-J. Welch's t-statistics and random forest reduced around 520 V-J features to 10 to 15, which were used in a naive Bayes classifier (R e1071). The raw public data were reprocessed by TCRdb itself: fastp quality trimming at Q25, MiXCR clonotype calling, in-frame beta chains only. Each CDR3 protein gets just one entry, which takes the most common genes and DNA from the rows behind it. In this record, the V and J calls reflect TCRdb's handling and not the investigators' own analysis. Across this sample there are some 250,000 distinct CDR3 sequences, with 13% to 15% seen only once. About 14% of the sample rests with the top ten.

This clonotype was detected ten times or more. Its specific antigen is unknown. Per-base quality was not reported, and no clone a single base away is much larger than it. For CDR1 and CDR2, the germline V gene (reference sequence) lists GTSNPN and SVGIG. Including cysteine and phenylalanine, the CDR3 has 12 amino acids. The DNA shown is the 36-base CDR3, in frame from base 1. V is cut by 1 base and J by 4 bases, and the space between the germline ends is 5 bases. This receptor was identified in a woman aged 40-49 years with Graves' hyperthyroidism that later progressed to Graves' ophthalmopathy. The chain is made from TRBV30 and TRBJ2-1, with no D gene named confidently. Sequencing was performed on blood. DNA sequence: TGTGCCTGGAGTGACGGGTACAATGAGCAGTTCTTC. Its translation is CAWSDGYNEQFF. Supplemented by the reference TRBV30 and TRBJ2-1 proteins around the CDR3, the complete variable domain is SQTIHQWPATLVQPVGSPLSLECTVEGTSNPNLYWYRQAAGRGLQLLFYSVGIGQISSEVPQNLSASRPQDRQFILSSKKLLLSDSGFYLCAWSDGYNEQFFGPGTRLTVL.